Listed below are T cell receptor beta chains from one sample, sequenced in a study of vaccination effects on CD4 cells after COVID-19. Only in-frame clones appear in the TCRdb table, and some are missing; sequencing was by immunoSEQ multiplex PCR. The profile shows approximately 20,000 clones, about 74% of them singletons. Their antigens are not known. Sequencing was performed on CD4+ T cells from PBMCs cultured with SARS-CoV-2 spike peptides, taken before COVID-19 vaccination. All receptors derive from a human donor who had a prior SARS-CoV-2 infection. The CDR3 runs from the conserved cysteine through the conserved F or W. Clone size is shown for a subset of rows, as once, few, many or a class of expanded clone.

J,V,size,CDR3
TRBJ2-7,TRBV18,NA,CASSLGLAGDMQQYF
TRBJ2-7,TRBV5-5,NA,CASSIRVGGGLYEQYF
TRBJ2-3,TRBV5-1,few,CASSSGVTDTQYF
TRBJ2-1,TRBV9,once,CASSFGASGRQRNNEQFF
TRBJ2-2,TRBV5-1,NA,CASSRKGRGVAGELFF
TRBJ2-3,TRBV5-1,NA,CASSSGQLTDTQYF
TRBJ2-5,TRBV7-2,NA,CASSLAEFWGGPGETQYF
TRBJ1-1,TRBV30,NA,CAWSTVYTEAFF
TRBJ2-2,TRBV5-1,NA,CASSRGLAGIGELFF
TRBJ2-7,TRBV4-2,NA,CASSPRLGSGVAEQYF
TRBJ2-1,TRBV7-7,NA,CASSLGPNNEQFF
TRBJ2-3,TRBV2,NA,CASSDQGGPDTQYF
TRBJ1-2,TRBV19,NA,CASSRIGTGPIYGYTF
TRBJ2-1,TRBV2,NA,CASSEAGAGEQFF
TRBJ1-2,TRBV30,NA,CAWSQFRNYGYTF
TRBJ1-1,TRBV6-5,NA,CASLPLQGNTEAFF
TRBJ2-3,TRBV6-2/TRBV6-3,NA,CASSSNYQISF
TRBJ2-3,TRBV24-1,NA,CATSVQDTDTQYF
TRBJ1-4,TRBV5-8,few,CASSFHRTGSSEKLFF
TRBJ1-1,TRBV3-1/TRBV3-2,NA,CASSQPGLNTEAFF
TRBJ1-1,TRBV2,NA,CASSDERLIPNTEAFF
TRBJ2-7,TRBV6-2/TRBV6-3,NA,CASRPLAGGINEQYF
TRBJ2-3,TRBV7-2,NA,CASSSIPGTDTQYF
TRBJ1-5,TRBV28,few,CASSEDGYQPQHF
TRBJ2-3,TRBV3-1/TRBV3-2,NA,CASSLAGGPDTQYF
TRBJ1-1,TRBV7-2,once,CASSSDRVPGTEAFF
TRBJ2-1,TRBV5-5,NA,CASSPLAGGGYNEQFF
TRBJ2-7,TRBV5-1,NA,CASSLGQGAYEQYF
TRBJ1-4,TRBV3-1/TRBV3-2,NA,CASSQVEGEKLFF
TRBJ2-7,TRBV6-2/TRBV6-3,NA,CASSNMDRTYEQYF
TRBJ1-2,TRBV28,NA,CASSLVAGDPYGYTF
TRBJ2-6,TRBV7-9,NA,CASSPAGSAGANVLTF
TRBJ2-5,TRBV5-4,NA,CASSLEASRVQETQYF
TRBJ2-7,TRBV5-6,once,CASSLFPRRELIEQYF
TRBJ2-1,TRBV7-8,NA,CASSSRGNEQFF
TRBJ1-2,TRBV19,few,CASSARRNYGYTF
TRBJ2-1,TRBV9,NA,CASSVDRGTYNEQFF
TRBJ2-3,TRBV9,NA,CASSVVPLAGADTQYF
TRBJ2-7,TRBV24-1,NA,CATSEPSGSVYEQYF
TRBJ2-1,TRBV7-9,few,CASSSPTSGRNNEQFF
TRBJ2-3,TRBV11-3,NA,CASSFGEITDTQYF
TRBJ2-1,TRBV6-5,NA,CASRKAAGHEQFF
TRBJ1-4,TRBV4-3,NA,CASSQGPFNEKLFF
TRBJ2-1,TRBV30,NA,CAWSVPGTGVNNEQFF
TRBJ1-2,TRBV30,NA,CAWSTLRGLRSGYTF
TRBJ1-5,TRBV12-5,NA,CASGTGGAGNQPQHF
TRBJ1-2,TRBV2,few,CASSESGSGGYTF
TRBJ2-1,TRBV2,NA,CASRADTGTSGSWTYNEQFF
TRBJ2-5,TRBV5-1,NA,CASSPGLPGETQYF
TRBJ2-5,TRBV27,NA,CASRSGGAGETQYF